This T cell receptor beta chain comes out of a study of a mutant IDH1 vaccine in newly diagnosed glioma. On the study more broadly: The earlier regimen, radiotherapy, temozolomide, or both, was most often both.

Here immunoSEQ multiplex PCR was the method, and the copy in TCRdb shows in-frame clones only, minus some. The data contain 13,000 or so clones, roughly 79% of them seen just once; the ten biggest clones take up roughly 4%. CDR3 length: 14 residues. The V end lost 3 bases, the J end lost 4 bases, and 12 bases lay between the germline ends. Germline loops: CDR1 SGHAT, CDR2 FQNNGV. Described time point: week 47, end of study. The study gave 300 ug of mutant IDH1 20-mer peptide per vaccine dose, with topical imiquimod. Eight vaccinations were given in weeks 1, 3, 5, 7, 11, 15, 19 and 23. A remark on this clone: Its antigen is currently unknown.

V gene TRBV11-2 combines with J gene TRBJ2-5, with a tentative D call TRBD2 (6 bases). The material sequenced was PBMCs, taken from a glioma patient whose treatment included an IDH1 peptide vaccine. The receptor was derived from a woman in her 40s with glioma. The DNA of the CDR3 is TGTGCCAGCAGCTTGGTGCGGGAAGCAGAGACCCAGTACTTC. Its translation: CASSLVREAETQYF. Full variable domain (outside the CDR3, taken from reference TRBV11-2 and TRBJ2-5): EAGVAQSPRYKIIEKRQSVAFWCNPISGHATLYWYQQILGQGPKLLIQFQNNGVVDDSQLPKDRFSAERLKGVDSTLKIQPAKLEDSAVYLCASSLVREAETQYFGPGTRLLVL.